This TCR beta chain was sequenced in a study of regulatory T cells in long-lasting Graves disease. The sample's time point: persistent/refractory GD, antithyroid drugs over 5 years with positive TRAb. PBMCs were the source of the RNA used for TCR sequencing. Diagnosing Graves' disease relied on the American Thyroid Association guidelines. This clonotype was counted many times. Its antigen is as yet unknown. iRepertoire HTBI primers and Arm-PCR of CDR3 regions built TCR beta libraries. TCRdb called the multiplex PCR reads again in MiXCR, with one record for every CDR3 protein. The sample shows some 440,000 distinct CDR3 sequences, less than 25% of them seen only once. Study-level results: The study found TRBV28, TRBJ1-2 and TRBJ2-5 favored in persistent disease.

This CDR3 has 12 residues. The ends were cut back, 6 bases at V and 2 bases at J, with 7 bases in the middle. The receptor was isolated from a female donor with Graves disease. This chain joins TRBV12-3 or TRBV12-4 and TRBJ2-5; D uncertain. Sample: peripheral blood mononuclear cells (PBMCs), taken when the disease was refractory, from a patient treated with antithyroid drugs. The CDR3 sequence: CASSDLQETQYF. CDR3 DNA sequence: TGTGCCAGCAGCGACCTACAAGAGACCCAGTACTTC.